A selection of T cell receptor beta chains follows, all from one sample in a study of T cell repertoires in cytomegalovirus infection. In TCRdb, the reads were re-called with MiXCR into one record per CDR3 protein. The sample records roughly 700,000 distinct CDR3 sequences, 30% to 40% being singletons. Antigens for these TCRs are unknown. The sample consisted of cultured PBMCs, taken from culture after CMV antigen stimulation. The receptors stem from a human donor in good health (CMV status not recorded). Some clones in this sample may be carry-over from other donors' samples. The CDR3 runs from the conserved cysteine through the conserved F or W. A D gene is named only where the DNA matches it firmly. Clone size, where shown, is once, few, many, or a class for clones that have expanded.

>NA|TRBV7-8|few|15|TRBJ2-5
TGTGCCAGCAGCGCAAACAGGGCCCCCCAAGAGACCCAGTACTTC
CASSANRAPQETQYF
>TRBD2|TRBV7-8|NA|12|TRBJ2-7
TGTGCCAGCAGCCCCCGGGAGGGCCGACAGTACTTC
CASSPREGRQYF
>TRBD2|TRBV10-3|once|17|TRBJ2-7
TGTGCCATCAGGAACTGGGGGGAGGGAGTCAACTCCTACGAGCAGTACTTC
CAIRNWGEGVNSYEQYF
>TRBD2|TRBV24-1|NA|19|TRBJ2-1
TGTGCCACCAGTGATTTCTCTAGCGGGGGGGCCATAACCTACAATGAGCAGTTCTTC
CATSDFSSGGAITYNEQFF
>TRBD1|TRBV20-1|NA|13|TRBJ1-2
TGCAGTGCTAGAGGACAGGGGAGCAATGGCTACACCTTC
CSARGQGSNGYTF
>NA|TRBV14|NA|13|TRBJ2-5
TGTGCCAGCAGCCAAGATCCAGGGGAGACCCAGTACTTC
CASSQDPGETQYF
>TRBD1|TRBV18|few|17|TRBJ1-1
TGTGCCAGCTCACAACTCCACGGACAGGTGGGGAACACTGAAGCTTTCTTT
CASSQLHGQVGNTEAFF
>TRBD2|TRBV7-2|many|15|TRBJ2-1
TGTGCCAGCAGCTTACTATTTCAAATAGCGGGGGGCCCGGTCTTC
CASSLLFQIAGGPVF
>NA|TRBV11-2|NA|17|TRBJ2-2
TGTGCCAGCAGGCCTTCGCGGGTACAGCTTAACACCGGGGAGCTGTTTTTT
CASRPSRVQLNTGELFF
>NA|TRBV6-1|few|13|TRBJ2-1
TGTGCCAGCAGTGAAGCCGTGGTAGCTGAGCAGTTCTTC
CASSEAVVAEQFF
>NA|TRBV6-5|NA|15|TRBJ1-4
TGTGCCAGCAGTTACCTTCCCTTGTGGACGGAAAAACTGTTTTTT
CASSYLPLWTEKLFF
>TRBD1|TRBV20-1|NA|12|TRBJ1-2
TGCAGTGCTACCCGACAGGGGGGTGGCTACACCTTC
CSATRQGGGYTF
>TRBD2|TRBV7-6|NA|19|TRBJ2-3
TGTGCCAGCATGCCCTGGGGGACTAGCGGGAGAATGGGCACAGATACGCAGTATTTT
CASMPWGTSGRMGTDTQYF
>TRBD2|TRBV7-2|NA|17|TRBJ2-2
TGTGCCAGCCACAGGCGGTTAGCGGGGGGCCGCACCGGGGAGCTGTTTTTT
CASHRRLAGGRTGELFF
>NA|TRBV7-2|many|15|TRBJ1-2
TGTGCCAGCAGCCAAGGGCCAGGGGCCGACTATGGCTACACCTTC
CASSQGPGADYGYTF
>TRBD2|TRBV7-6|few|17|TRBJ2-1
TGTGCCAGCAGCTTAGGAGGGGGACTAGCGGGCTACAATGAGCAGTTCTTC
CASSLGGGLAGYNEQFF